The rows below give T cell receptor beta chains drawn from one sample of a study of cytomegalovirus exposure and HLA in healthy donors. This table comes from immunoSEQ multiplex PCR, and its TCRdb copy is limited to in-frame clones, with some not included. The table has about 140,000 clones, around four fifths seen once. The sequenced sample was PBMCs. These receptors all stem from a male donor in good health and CMV-seropositive. CDR3s include the opening cysteine and the closing phenylalanine or tryptophan. A D gene is named only where the DNA matches it firmly. The size field is filled for only some rows; it gives once, few, many or a size class.

D,V,J,size,DNA,CDR3
TRBD1,TRBV6-5,TRBJ1-1,.,TGTGCCAGCAGACCGGTAGGGGGCACGGGAGCTTTCTTT,CASRPVGGTGAFF
.,TRBV6-1,TRBJ1-2,.,TGTGCCAGCAGTGAAGACCCCGACAGGATTGCACTTGGCTACACCTTC,CASSEDPDRIALGYTF
.,TRBV15,TRBJ2-7,.,TGTGCCACCAGCGAGACAGGATCCTACGAGCAGTACTTC,CATSETGSYEQYF
TRBD1,TRBV5-6,TRBJ1-5,.,TGTGCCAGCAGCTCAGGGACAGGAGCCCATCCGGGACAGCCCCAGCATTTT,CASSSGTGAHPGQPQHF
.,TRBV19,TRBJ1-2,.,TGTGCCAGTAGTTTGGGTCGGGGGGCCTACTATGGCTACACCTTC,CASSLGRGAYYGYTF
TRBD2,TRBV5-6,TRBJ2-1,few,TGTGCCAGCAGCCACCCACTAGCGTCGAGCTCCTACAATGAGCAGTTCTTC,CASSHPLASSSYNEQFF
TRBD1,TRBV11-2,TRBJ2-5,.,TGTGCCAGCAGCTTTACACTGACAGGGGACCAAGAGACCCAGTACTTC,CASSFTLTGDQETQYF
.,TRBV30,TRBJ2-7,.,TGTGCCTGGAGTGCGATGACAGGACCAAACGAGCAGTACTTC,CAWSAMTGPNEQYF
TRBD2,TRBV29-1,TRBJ2-1,once,TGCAGCGTTGACCGGGGGGGTCTTTATGAGCAGTTCTTC,CSVDRGGLYEQFF
TRBD1,TRBV9,TRBJ2-1,.,TGTGCCAGCAGCGTAGTAGGGACAGGGGGCAATGAGCAGTTCTTC,CASSVVGTGGNEQFF
.,TRBV5-4,TRBJ2-3,.,TGTGCCAGCAAAACCCAGGGCAGCACAGATACGCAGTATTTT,CASKTQGSTDTQYF
TRBD2,TRBV4-2,TRBJ2-2,.,TGTGCCAGCAGCCAAGATGTACTGGCGGGGGGGCGAACCGGGGAGCTGTTTTTT,CASSQDVLAGGRTGELFF
.,TRBV7-2,TRBJ2-5,.,TGTGCCAGCAGCCTACAGGCAAGGGAGACCCAGTACTTC,CASSLQARETQYF
.,TRBV29-1,TRBJ2-7,.,TGCAGCGTTGTTTTGCGCGAGCAGTACTTC,CSVVLREQYF
TRBD2,TRBV29-1,TRBJ2-1,.,TGCAGCCTGGAACCCATAGCGGGGGGACTCGATGAGCAGTTCTTC,CSLEPIAGGLDEQFF
TRBD2,TRBV6-4,TRBJ2-1,.,TGTGCCAGCAGTGACTCCGGCGGGGGGGCCGTCAATGAGCAGTTCTTC,CASSDSGGGAVNEQFF
.,TRBV5-1,TRBJ2-2,.,TGCGCCAGCAGCCAAGGGGGAGATACCGGGGAGCTGTTTTTT,CASSQGGDTGELFF
TRBD2,TRBV19,TRBJ2-3,once,TGTGCCAGTAGTATGTTGGGGACTAGCGGGGGGATGGCGGCAGATACGCAGTATTTT,CASSMLGTSGGMAADTQYF
TRBD2,TRBV14,TRBJ2-5,.,TGTGCCAGCAGCCAATGGACTAGCGGGAGTGAGACCCAGTACTTC,CASSQWTSGSETQYF
TRBD2,TRBV7-7,TRBJ2-3,.,TGTGCTAGCAGCTTGGGCGGGGGGATAGATACGCAGTATTTT,CASSLGGGIDTQYF
.,TRBV18,TRBJ2-2,.,TGTGCCAGCTCACCGAGCGAAGACGCCGGGGAGCTGTTTTTT,CASSPSEDAGELFF
TRBD1,TRBV6-5,TRBJ1-5,.,TGTGCCAGCAGTCCGGGGGGACAGGGCAATCAGCCCCAGCATTTT,CASSPGGQGNQPQHF
.,TRBV5-3,TRBJ2-3,.,TGTGCCAGAAGCTCTGGTTGGGCCTTCGGCACAGATACGCAGTATTTT,CARSSGWAFGTDTQYF
.,TRBV5-6,TRBJ2-2,.,TGTGCCAGCAGCTTGGGGGGCCGGATGAACACCGGGGAGCTGTTTTTT,CASSLGGRMNTGELFF
.,TRBV19,TRBJ2-7,.,TGTGCCAGTAGTCCCACCGGCGGGGCCACCTACGAGCAGTACTTC,CASSPTGGATYEQYF
.,TRBV7-2,TRBJ2-3,.,TGTGCCAGCAGCTTAGATCAGGGGACCCTCTCGCCGCAGTATTTT,CASSLDQGTLSPQYF
.,TRBV18,TRBJ1-5,.,TGTGCCAGCTCACCATGGCCCCTGGGCAATCAGCCCCAGCATTTT,CASSPWPLGNQPQHF
.,TRBV9,TRBJ1-2,.,TGTGCCAGCAGGAGGAGGTACGGGGCCCTACAGGGTCGCGACGGCTACACCTTC,CASRRRYGALQGRDGYTF
TRBD2,TRBV15,TRBJ2-7,once,TGTGCCACCAGCAGAGTTCGTAAGCGGGAGGGCCCCGCCTACGAGCAGTACTTC,CATSRVRKREGPAYEQYF
TRBD1,TRBV18,TRBJ2-3,.,TGTGCCAGCTCACCCGGACAGGGACTAGATACGCAGTATTTT,CASSPGQGLDTQYF
.,TRBV7-9,TRBJ2-6,.,TGTGCCAGCAGCTTACCGAAAAGGGGTGGGAGGTCTGGGGCCAACGTCCTGACTTTC,CASSLPKRGGRSGANVLTF
.,TRBV6-1,TRBJ1-2,.,TGTGCCAGCAGTGAGCGAGAGAACTATGGCTACACCTTC,CASSERENYGYTF
TRBD1,TRBV5-6,TRBJ1-2,.,TGTGCCAGCAGGTGGACAGGCGGCTATGGCTACACCTTC,CASRWTGGYGYTF
.,TRBV7-5,TRBJ1-1,.,TGTGCCAGAAGCTTATGGGTTTCTTGGAGTGGGGGGGGCCTGAACACTGAAGCTTTCTTT,CARSLWVSWSGGGLNTEAFF
.,TRBV6-6,TRBJ2-2,once,TGTGCCATTAACCCCTATAGGAACACCGGGGAGCTGTTTTTT,CAINPYRNTGELFF